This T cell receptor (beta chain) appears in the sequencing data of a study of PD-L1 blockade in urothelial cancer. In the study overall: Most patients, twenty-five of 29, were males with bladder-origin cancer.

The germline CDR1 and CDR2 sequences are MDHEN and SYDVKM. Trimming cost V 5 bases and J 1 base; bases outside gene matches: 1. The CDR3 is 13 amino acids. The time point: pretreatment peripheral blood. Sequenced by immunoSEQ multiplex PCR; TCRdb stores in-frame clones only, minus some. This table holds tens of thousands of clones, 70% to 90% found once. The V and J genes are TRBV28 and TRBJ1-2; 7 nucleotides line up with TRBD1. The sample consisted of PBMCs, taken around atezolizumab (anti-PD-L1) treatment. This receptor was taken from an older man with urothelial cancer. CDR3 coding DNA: TGTGCCAGCAGTCCAGGGGGTAACTATGGCTACACCTTC. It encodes CASSPGGNYGYTF.